This T cell receptor (beta chain) was recorded in a study of blood T cell repertoires in COVID-19. Whole-study context: COVID-19 samples from acute and convalescent phases originated in the United States, Italy and Spain. The analysed material was cDNA or gDNA that came from T cells, B-cell-depleted T cells, or PBMCs.

In the source study's methods: How many nucleated cells were present was estimated from reference gene primer amplification. The data were produced by immunoSEQ multiplex PCR, yet TCRdb's version contains in-frame clones alone and is incomplete. For V, J and clone size, that table is used; D and trimming come from the DNA. The table has under 20,000 clones, roughly nine tenths seen once. V was trimmed by 6 bases and J by 0 bases, leaving 8 bases between them. The CDR3 consists of 13 residues. Germline CDR1 and CDR2: MDHEN and SYDVKM. The chain has TRBV28 and TRBJ1-1, with a weak D call TRBD1 (5 bases). The source is a man between 60 and 75 years old with acute or convalescent COVID-19. Sequenced: peripheral blood. The CDR3: CASSPQVNTEAFF. CDR3 sequence (DNA): TGTGCCAGCAGCCCACAGGTGAACACTGAAGCTTTCTTT.